The 18 T cell receptor beta chains given below trace back to one sample, sequenced in a study of T cells after yellow fever vaccination. A single record per CDR3 protein comes from TCRdb applying MiXCR to the 5' RACE reads. The data contain about 310,000 distinct CDR3 sequences, approximately 3.9% of them seen just once; the ten biggest clones take up 20% to 30%. The material was PBMCs, obtained on the day of the yellow fever booster vaccination. Receptors originate from a man aged 18 to 30 who received the YFV17D yellow fever vaccine.

This clonotype came up many times. The chain carries TRBV7-8 and TRBJ2-1, with 10 bases identical to TRBD2. The germline V gene has CDR1 SGHVS and CDR2 FQNEAQ. This CDR3 is built from 17 residues. The V gene end was trimmed by 0 bases and the J gene end by 2 bases; junction bases not matched to a gene: 4. CDR3 loop: CASSLAQLAGPYNEQFF. CDR3 DNA: TGTGCCAGCAGCTTAGCGCAACTAGCGGGGCCCTACAATGAGCAGTTCTTC.

This clonotype was seen at least ten times. The rearrangement joins TRBV7-9 to TRBJ2-7, with D perhaps TRBD1 (5 bases). V was pared by 5 bases and J by 2 bases, with 16 bases between. Looked up from germline, CDR1 is SEHNR and CDR2 is FQNEAQ (reference sequence). This CDR3 has 15 residues. The CDR3 protein is CASSPSVGQTYEQYF. The CDR3 bases are TGTGCCAGCAGCCCATCGGTGGGGCAGACCTACGAGCAGTACTTC.

This clonotype came up a few times. The V gene is TRBV5-1, the J gene TRBJ2-7; possibly TRBD1 for D (6 bases). This CDR3 has 15 residues. V gave up 0 bases and J gave up 0 bases, with 10 bases separating them. Germline V gives CDR1 SGHRS, CDR2 YFSETQ. The CDR3 sequence: CASSLGTAASYEQYV. Written as DNA, the CDR3 is TGCGCCAGCAGCTTGGGGACAGCAGCCTCCTACGAGCAGTACGTC.

This clonotype was counted at least ten times. The chain links TRBV4-1 to TRBJ2-5; the D gene is possibly TRBD2 (6 bases). Germline assignment: CDR1 MGHRA and CDR2 YSYEKL. CDR3 size: 15 residues. V was shortened by 4 bases and J by 5 bases, with 17 bases between the two germline ends. CDR3 sequence (DNA): TGCGCCAGCAGCCTTTGGGAGGTACGGCAGGAGACCCAGTACTTC. Translation: CASSLWEVRQETQYF.

This clonotype showed up many times. The J gene is TRBJ2-7, the V gene TRBV3-1; D is tentatively TRBD1 or TRBD2 (5 bases each). The CDR3 length is 15 residues. V lost 0 bases and J lost 6, with 15 bases in between. Germline-derived CDR1 and CDR2 are LGHDT and YNNKEL (reference sequence). CDR3 sequence: CASSQDLRLGTEQYV. Written as DNA, the CDR3 is TGTGCCAGCAGCCAAGATCTCCGGCTAGGGACCGAGCAGTACGTC.

The sample holds many counts of this clonotype. The V gene is TRBV20-1, the J gene TRBJ2-3, with D uncertain. The germline V gene encodes CDR1 DFQATT and CDR2 SNEGSKA (reference sequence). V gave up 6 bases and J gave up 6 bases, with 16 bases separating them. CDR3 length: 13 residues. The CDR3: CSAGLSPADTQYF. CDR3 coding DNA: TGCAGTGCGGGTCTCTCCCCCGCGGATACGCAGTATTTT.

Ten or more counts support this clonotype. The rearrangement links TRBV7-2 to TRBJ2-3; TRBD2 aligns across 10 bases. Trimming took 5 bases from V and 4 from J; bases not matched to a gene: 15. Germline loops: CDR1 SGHTA, CDR2 FQGNSA. The CDR3 has 18 residues. CDR3 amino acids: CASSTNLGAGGFADTQYF. The CDR3 coding sequence is TGTGCCAGCAGCACAAATTTGGGAGCGGGGGGGTTTGCAGATACGCAGTATTTT. Drawing the rest from reference TRBV7-2 and TRBJ2-3, the complete variable domain is GAGVSQSPSNKVTEKGKDVELRCDPISGHTALYWYRQSLGQGLEFLIYFQGNSAPDKSGLPSDRFSAERTGGSVSTLTIQRTQQEDSAVYLCASSTNLGAGGFADTQYFGPGTRLTVL.

The V and J genes are TRBV9 and TRBJ1-6; D remains unclear. The CDR3 sequence is 13 residues long. The V gene lost 0 bases and the J gene lost 10 bases, with 8 bases spanning the gap. CDR1 is SGDLS, CDR2 YYNGEE, per germline. CDR3 amino acids: CASSVASSSPLHF. In DNA form, the CDR3 reads TGTGCCAGCAGCGTAGCTTCTAGCTCACCCCTCCACTTT.

The table lists this clonotype with a few counts. V and J are TRBV3-1 and TRBJ1-6; the D gene is possibly TRBD1 (6 bases). The CDR3 is 17 amino acids. The germline gives CDR1 LGHDT, CDR2 YNNKEL (reference sequence). Trimming took off 0 bases at V and 4 bases at J, with 13 bases between the two ends. CDR3 coding DNA: TGTGCCAGCAGCCAAGATCCGAACAGGGTGTATAATTCACCCCTCCACTTT. Protein: CASSQDPNRVYNSPLHF.

This clonotype occurred many times. This chain uses TRBV2 with TRBJ2-5; possibly TRBD1 for D (6 bases). V lost 3 bases and J 5 bases, leaving 10 bases between the germline ends. Per germline, CDR1 SNHLY and CDR2 FYNNEI. The CDR3 is made up of 13 amino acids. The CDR3 DNA follows: TGTGCCAGCAGTGATCAGGGGTCGGAGACCCAGTACTTC. This codes for CASSDQGSETQYF.

This clonotype was seen a few times. V usage is TRBV12-3 or TRBV12-4 and J usage is TRBJ2-7, with no clear D. The CDR3 has 14 residues. V lost 5 bases, J lost 2 bases, and 13 bases lay in between. The CDR3 nucleotides are TGTGCCAGCAGTCCACGGACCGAGCCCTACGAGCAGTACTTC. The encoded protein is CASSPRTEPYEQYF.

This chain links TRBV6-5 with TRBJ1-1, with TRBD1 matching 7 bases. Per germline, CDR1 MNHEY and CDR2 SVGAGI. The CDR3 runs 15 residues. Trimming removed 6 bases from V and 6 bases from J; junction bases left unmatched: 13. The chain's CDR3 is CASRLTWDSGAEAFF. The CDR3 DNA follows: TGTGCCAGCAGGCTCACCTGGGACAGTGGAGCTGAAGCTTTCTTT.

In its sample, this clonotype was seen many times. The chain links TRBV7-2 to TRBJ2-2; 7 bases agree with TRBD1. The CDR3 contains 15 residues. The V gene end was trimmed by 6 bases and the J gene end by 1 base; junction bases not matched to a gene: 5. Germline V CDR1 and CDR2: SGHTA, FQGNSA. The CDR3 here is CASSYRTGNTGELFF. In nucleotides, the CDR3 is TGTGCCAGCAGTTATAGGACAGGGAACACCGGGGAGCTGTTTTTT.

The chain employs TRBV4-3 and TRBJ2-3, with D possibly TRBD2 on 5 matching bases. The CDR3 has 18 residues. V lost 2 bases, J lost 6 bases, and 24 bases lay in between. CDR1 is LGHNA, CDR2 YSLEER, per germline. The CDR3 sequence is CASSQLASLNFLSDTQYF. The DNA of the CDR3 is TGCGCCAGCAGCCAACTAGCTAGTTTGAATTTCCTTTCCGATACGCAGTATTTT.

The CDR3: CASSLSRQTQYF. The CDR3 DNA reads as TGTGCCAGCAGCTTAAGTCGCCAGACCCAGTACTTC. The chain carries TRBV7-9 and TRBJ2-5; D is uncertain. V shed 2 bases and J shed 6 bases, with 7 bases lying between them. This CDR3 spans 12 amino acids. Per the germline V gene, CDR1 is SEHNR and CDR2 is FQNEAQ (reference sequence).

This clonotype was seen only a few times. The chain joins TRBV18 to TRBJ2-3; TRBD2 agrees at 7 bases. This CDR3 has 14 residues. The ends lost 1 base at V and 6 bases at J; junction bases unmatched: 4. CDR1 KGHSH and CDR2 LQKENI come from the germline V gene. Here the CDR3 reads CASSPQRGGDTQYF. CDR3 in DNA: TGTGCCAGCTCACCACAGCGGGGAGGCGATACGCAGTATTTT. Variable domain in full (rest from reference TRBV18 and TRBJ2-3): NAGVMQNPRHLVRRRGQEARLRCSPMKGHSHVYWYRQLPEEGLKFMVYLQKENIIDESGMPKERFSAEFPKEGPSILRIQQVVRGDSAAYFCASSPQRGGDTQYFGPGTRLTVL.

The chain links TRBV7-2 to TRBJ2-2; D perhaps matches TRBD2 (7 bases). Germline V CDR1 and CDR2: SGHTA, FQGNSA. The length of the CDR3 is 15 residues. Between the trimmed V and J ends, which lost 0 bases and 6 bases, there was a span of 11 bases. DNA of the CDR3: TGTGCCAGCAGCTTAGCGGGGGCGGGGGCCGGGGAGCTGTTTTTT. As protein: CASSLAGAGAGELFF.

This clonotype has at least ten counts. The rearrangement links TRBV5-1 to TRBJ2-1, with 7 positions matching TRBD2. There are 12 residues in the CDR3. CDR1 is SGHRS, CDR2 YFSETQ, per germline. Germline trimming cut 3 bases from V and 9 bases from J; bases unmatched to any gene: 3. CDR3 bases: TGCGCCAGCAGCTGGGGAGGGAGTGAGCAGTTCTTC. Its translation: CASSWGGSEQFF.